What follows is one TCR beta chain and its context. This entry comes from a study of blood T cell repertoires in COVID-19. The method was immunoSEQ multiplex PCR; TCRdb's version includes in-frame clones alone and lacks a portion of them. Among fewer than 250,000 clones, around four fifths were seen once, and the ten largest hold roughly a tenth. Germline values: CDR1 SEHNR, CDR2 FQNEAQ (reference sequence). This CDR3 has 15 amino acids. The J segment lost 6 bases and the V segment lost 5 bases, leaving 10 bases of the junction unmatched. Sample: peripheral blood. The clonotype was recovered from a woman older than 75 with COVID-19, enrolled during active disease. This chain uses TRBV7-9 with TRBJ1-2; 9 bases are a match to TRBD1. The CDR3 protein is CASSHTTGTGNGYTF. Here the CDR3 DNA reads TGTGCCAGCAGCCACACTACCGGGACAGGGAATGGCTACACCTTC.